The 24 T cell receptor beta chains in this list originate from one sample, sequenced in a study of patients and donors after allogeneic stem cell transplantation (dated by TCRdb to 2020 to 2022). Receptors were amplified or captured by RT-PCR. The sequencing machine was a NextSeq 550. TCRdb reprocessed the public reads (quality trimming at Q25 with fastp, clone calling with MiXCR) and kept in-frame beta chains. One record per CDR3 amino acid sequence lists the most common genes and DNA. This sample comprises about 90,000 distinct CDR3 sequences, about 48% of them detected only once. The top ten constitute under 70% of the sample. Sequencing used blood, either unsorted or a sorted T cell fraction (not recorded which). The receptors here all came from a human donor who was either an allogeneic HSCT recipient or a stem cell or donor lymphocyte infusion donor (not recorded which). It is not recorded whose cells these are; they may come from a transplant donor.

The chain links TRBV4-2 to TRBJ2-5; 8 bases align to TRBD1. Germline CDR1 reads LGHNA; CDR2 reads YNFKEQ. The CDR3 has 14 residues. J lost 2 bases, V lost 9 bases, and 8 bases had no gene match. CDR3 nucleotides: TGTGCCAGTAAACGGACAGGGCCACAAGAGACCCAGTACTTC. It specifies CASKRTGPQETQYF.

This chain links TRBV27 with TRBJ1-5; a weak D match, TRBD1 (6 bases). Trimming stripped 2 bases from V and 3 bases from J, with 17 bases between. Germline V gives CDR1 MNHEY, CDR2 SMNVEV (reference sequence). This CDR3 region has 17 residues. The CDR3 spells CASSLRGRGRDNQPQHF. CDR3 sequence (DNA): TGTGCCAGCAGTTTAAGGGGTAGGGGGAGAGACAATCAGCCCCAGCATTTT.

The chain links TRBV10-3 to TRBJ2-7, with D unresolved. The CDR3 length is 14 residues. Germline-derived CDR1 and CDR2 are ENHRY and SYGVKD. The V end lost 7 bases, the J end lost 0 bases, and 13 bases lay between the germline ends. The DNA of the CDR3 is TGTGCCATCAAGGACCTTGGCGCCTCCTACGAGCAGTACTTC. It specifies CAIKDLGASYEQYF.

This clonotype has more than one count but fewer than ten. CDR3 in amino acids: CASSLERRETFF. The CDR3 DNA is TGTGCCAGCAGTTTAGAAAGGAGGGAGACTTTCTTT. The V call is TRBV12-3 or TRBV12-4, the J call TRBJ1-1; D unclear. Trimming removed 1 base at V and 12 bases at J, with 12 bases between. The CDR3 spans 12 residues.

The genes are TRBV6-2 or TRBV6-3 and TRBJ2-7; D could derive from TRBD1 or TRBD2 (5 bases each). Germline V gene lookup returns CDR1 MNHEY and CDR2 SVGEGT. The CDR3 loop spans 14 amino acids. Trimming shortened V by 6 bases and J by 3 bases, and 15 bases separated the two germline ends. This chain's CDR3 is CASRSTGRNYEQYF. For the CDR3, the DNA is TGTGCCAGCAGATCTACGGGACGGAACTACGAGCAGTACTTC.

The V call is TRBV11-3, the J call TRBJ2-2; no firm D call. The CDR3 length is 13 residues. CDR1 is SGHNT and CDR2 is YENEEA in the germline V gene. The V gene lost 11 bases and the J gene lost 5 bases, with 15 bases spanning the gap. This CDR3 reads CASQASRTGELFF. The CDR3 DNA sequence: TGTGCCTCCCAGGCTAGTAGAACCGGGGAGCTGTTTTTT.

V usage is TRBV6-5 and J usage is TRBJ1-5; no clear D. Germline CDR1 reads MNHEY; CDR2 reads SVGAGI. The CDR3 extends over 16 amino acids. V was cut by 8 bases and J by 0 bases, with 17 bases left in between. The CDR3 loop is CASGPRGPVSNQPQHF. The CDR3 nucleotides read TGTGCCAGCGGCCCGAGAGGGCCCGTTAGCAATCAGCCCCAGCATTTT.

This clonotype was seen more than once but under ten times. The rearrangement joins TRBV10-3 to TRBJ1-3; no reliable D call. Germline V lookup: CDR1 ENHRY, CDR2 SYGVKD. The CDR3 spans 16 residues. V gave up 4 bases and J gave up 0 bases, with 13 bases separating them. The CDR3 is CAISVGGLSSGNTIYF. The CDR3 region has the DNA TGTGCCATCAGTGTGGGAGGGCTAAGCTCTGGAAACACCATATATTTT.

The chain uses TRBV9 and TRBJ2-1; the match to TRBD2 covers 11 bases. Germline trimming cut 0 bases from V and 7 bases from J; bases unmatched to any gene: 3. Germline loops: CDR1 SGDLS, CDR2 YYNGEE. The CDR3 length is 15 residues. The CDR3 DNA follows: TGTGCCAGCAGCGTAGAACTAGCGGGAGTAAATGAGCAGTTCTTC. It yields the protein CASSVELAGVNEQFF. Based on the CDR3 plus reference TRBV9 and TRBJ2-1, the full variable domain is DSGVTQTPKHLITATGQRVTLRCSPRSGDLSVYWYQQSLDQGLQFLIQYYNGEERAKGNILERFSAQQFPDLHSELNLSSLELGDSALYFCASSVELAGVNEQFFGPGTRLTVL.

This clonotype has just a few counts. The chain links TRBV27 to TRBJ1-1, with TRBD1 matching 9 bases. Germline lookup yields CDR1 MNHEY and CDR2 SMNVEV (reference sequence). J gave up 5 bases and V 3 bases, and 7 bases lay outside the gene matches. CDR3 size: 15 residues. The CDR3, as DNA: TGTGCCAGCAGTTTGGCCGGAGGACAGGGGACTGAAGCTTTCTTT. Its translation is CASSLAGGQGTEAFF.

The sample holds a few counts of this clonotype. This chain links TRBV4-3 with TRBJ1-6; 10 nucleotides align to TRBD1. Germline V CDR1 and CDR2: LGHNA, YSLEER. Trimming at V came to 0 bases and at J to 8 bases, leaving 10 bases not matched to a gene. This CDR3 contains 18 residues. CDR3 coding DNA: TGCGCCAGCAGCCAAGATGGGCCCGGCGGACAGGGGGATTCACCCCTCCACTTT. Its protein is CASSQDGPGGQGDSPLHF.

The J gene is TRBJ1-4, the V gene TRBV7-9; the D is unclear. Deletions cut 7 bases from V and 4 bases from J, with 4 bases between. The CDR3 extends over 11 amino acids. Germline CDR1 is SEHNR and CDR2 is FQNEAQ (reference sequence). The CDR3 DNA sequence: TGTGCCAGCACAGATAATGAAAAACTGTTTTTT. Residues: CASTDNEKLFF. Complete variable domain (other parts from reference TRBV7-9 and TRBJ1-4): DTGVSQNPRHKITKRGQNVTFRCDPISEHNRLYWYRQTLGQGPEFLTYFQNEAQLEKSRLLSDRFSAERPKGSFSTLEIQRTEQGDSAMYLCASTDNEKLFFGSGTQLSVL.

The rearrangement joins TRBV6-5 to TRBJ2-7, with 7 bases matching TRBD2. The germline CDR1 and CDR2 sequences are MNHEY and SVGAGI. The CDR3 length is 15 residues. V was clipped by 6 bases and J by 2 bases; unmatched bases: 10. In nucleotides, the CDR3 is TGTGCCAGCAGACTGACCTGGACTAGTCCCTACGAGCAGTACTTC. Its protein product is CASRLTWTSPYEQYF.

This clonotype was seen more than once but under ten times. This sequence joins TRBV3-1 and TRBJ1-1; no clear D gene. Germline V gene sequence: CDR1 LGHDT, CDR2 YNNKEL (reference sequence). The CDR3 extends over 13 amino acids. V lost 5 bases to trimming and J lost 5 bases, with 12 bases between them. Written as DNA, the CDR3 is TGTGCCAGCAGCATGATCGGAGGGACTGAAGCTTTCTTT. This gives the protein CASSMIGGTEAFF. The variable domain in full, completed from reference TRBV3-1 and TRBJ1-1, reads DTAVSQTPKYLVTQMGNDKSIKCEQNLGHDTMYWYKQDSKKFLKIMFSYNNKELIINETVPNRFSPKSPDKAHLNLHINSLELGDSAVYFCASSMIGGTEAFFGQGTRLTVV.

The V call is TRBV7-2, the J call TRBJ2-5; D is ambiguous. The CDR3 contains 15 residues. Looked up from germline, CDR1 is SGHTA and CDR2 is FQGNSA. Trimming removed 1 base at V and 3 bases at J, with 12 bases between. As DNA, the CDR3 is TGTGCCAGCAGCTTAGGGTCCACAACGAAAGAGACCCAGTACTTC. Amino acids: CASSLGSTTKETQYF.

The sample holds a few counts of this clonotype. V is TRBV9 and J is TRBJ1-2; no reliable D call. The CDR3 runs to 11 residues. From germline, CDR1 is SGDLS and CDR2 YYNGEE. V lost 0 bases, J lost 9 bases, and 6 bases lay in between. In DNA form, the CDR3 reads TGTGCCAGCAGCGTAGGCGACAGCTACACCTTC. Translated, it gives CASSVGDSYTF.

This chain links TRBV12-3 or TRBV12-4 with TRBJ1-1, with TRBD1 matching 8 bases. CDR3 length: 12 residues. With V trimmed by 4 bases and J by 11 bases, 6 bases remained unmatched. CDR3 residues: CASSSGQGEAFF. CDR3 nucleotides: TGTGCCAGCAGTTCAGGACAGGGAGAGGCTTTCTTT.

The table lists this clonotype with a few counts. The chain employs TRBV28 and TRBJ1-3; D is unresolved. This CDR3 spans 14 amino acids. V lost 6 bases and J lost 5, with 14 bases in between. Germline-derived CDR1 and CDR2 are MDHEN and SYDVKM. CDR3 coding DNA: TGTGCCAGCAGCCCACCGGGCGTGAGAAACACCATATATTTT. Its translation is CASSPPGVRNTIYF.

This chain joins TRBV9 and TRBJ2-3; 7 nucleotides match TRBD1. CDR3 length: 15 amino acids. The V and J ends lost 3 bases and 2 bases, in that order; junction bases with no gene match: 6. Germline V gene data show CDR1 as SGDLS and CDR2 as YYNGEE. The CDR3 loop is CASSGGQLPTDTQYF. CDR3 nucleotides: TGTGCCAGCAGCGGGGGACAGCTTCCCACAGATACGCAGTATTTT.

This rearrangement joins TRBV4-2 to TRBJ1-3; 9 bases map to TRBD1. V shed 7 bases, J shed 1 base, and the junction held 8 bases outside the gene matches. Germline V gene data show CDR1 as LGHNA and CDR2 as YNFKEQ. This CDR3 region has 16 residues. CDR3 in DNA: TGTGCCAGCACCCCTAGACAGGGGGAGTCTGGAAACACCATATATTTT. It is translated as CASTPRQGESGNTIYF.

CDR3 nucleotides: TGTGCCAGCAGCTTAACCCACAGGGAGAACACTGAAGCTTTCTTT. Translating it yields CASSLTHRENTEAFF. This chain uses TRBV11-2 with TRBJ1-1; possibly TRBD1 for D (6 bases). Trimming took 2 bases from V and 1 from J, leaving 11 bases between them. This CDR3 comprises 15 residues. The germline V gene has CDR1 SGHAT and CDR2 FQNNGV.

This clonotype was seen more than once but under ten times. The V call is TRBV9, the J call TRBJ1-1; 12 bases are a match to TRBD1. CDR1 is SGDLS, CDR2 YYNGEE, per germline. This CDR3 is 15 amino acids long. The V and J ends lost 3 bases and 4 bases, in that order; junction bases with no gene match: 4. DNA of the CDR3: TGTGCCAGCAGCGGGGACAGGGGGCTAGGCACTGAAGCTTTCTTT. Translated, it gives CASSGDRGLGTEAFF.

This clonotype has only a few counts. The chain employs TRBV27 and TRBJ1-5; no clear D. V was pared by 8 bases and J by 4 bases, with 18 bases between. Germline V gene sequence: CDR1 MNHEY, CDR2 SMNVEV (reference sequence). This CDR3 spans 15 amino acids. The CDR3 loop reads CASASTGSANQPQHF. The CDR3, as DNA: TGTGCCAGCGCCTCGACGGGTTCTGCAAATCAGCCCCAGCATTTT.

The chain recombines TRBV20-1 with TRBJ1-5, with 9 bases identical to TRBD1. Germline V gives CDR1 DFQATT, CDR2 SNEGSKA (reference sequence). CDR3 length equals 14 residues. The V gene end was trimmed by 2 bases and the J gene end by 7 bases; junction bases not matched to a gene: 6. The CDR3 region is CSARMGQGGQPQHF. CDR3 in DNA: TGCAGTGCTAGAATGGGACAGGGAGGGCAGCCCCAGCATTTT.